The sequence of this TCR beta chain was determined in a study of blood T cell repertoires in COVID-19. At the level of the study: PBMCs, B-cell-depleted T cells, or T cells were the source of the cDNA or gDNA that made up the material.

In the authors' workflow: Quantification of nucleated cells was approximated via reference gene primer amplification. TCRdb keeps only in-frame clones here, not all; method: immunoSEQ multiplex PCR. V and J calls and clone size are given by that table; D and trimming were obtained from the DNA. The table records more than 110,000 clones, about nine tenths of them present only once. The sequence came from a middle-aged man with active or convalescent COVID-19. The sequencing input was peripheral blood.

The CDR3 region has the DNA TGTGCCAGCAGCTCGATGGACACACAAGAGACCCAGTACTTC. As protein: CASSSMDTQETQYF. The gene calls are TRBV11-2 and TRBJ2-5; tentative D call: TRBD1 (5 bases). The V gene lost 4 bases and the J gene lost 2 bases, with 11 bases spanning the gap. This CDR3 spans 14 amino acids. Germline V CDR1 and CDR2: SGHAT, FQNNGV.